This T cell receptor (beta chain) derives from a study of blood T cell repertoires in COVID-19 (dated by TCRdb to about 2020). Study-level background: Collaborator samples came from the United States, Italy and Spain and covered acute and convalescent phases of COVID-19. The prospective study material was composed of cDNA or gDNA derived from T cells, B-cell-depleted T cells, or PBMCs. The dataset comprised deeply sampled blood TCRbeta repertoires from subjects exposed to, actively infected with, or recovered from COVID-19. The repertoires were released in a freely available public database meant as a resource for research on the immune response to SARS-CoV-2. The samples were drawn from the first 160 participants of the ongoing ImmuneRACE study and from roughly 1,300 subjects provided by 6 global collaborators. A de-identified subject ID, COVID-19 status, age in years and sex were almost always included in the sample metadata. HLA class I and class II types, where available, came from metadata supplied by the sample provider rather than from assay-based typing. The investigation overall reported the following: Clinical and demographic metadata were provided uncurated, with the amount varying by source and participant.

TCRbeta CDR3 regions were amplified from genomic DNA using the immunoSEQ Assay, a bias-controlled multiplex PCR. In the paper's pipeline: The number of nucleated cells in each sample was estimated from the amplification of reference gene primers within the assay. Sequence reads were collapsed and filtered to measure the absolute abundance of every unique TCRbeta CDR3 rearrangement. For each sample, productive Simpson clonality was calculated as the square root of Simpson's diversity index across productive rearrangements. TCRdb mirrors the immuneACCESS table, restricted to in-frame sequences. Some clones are absent from its copies; in checked studies, under half trace to an unresolved V gene, and the reason for the others is unknown. V and J calls and clone size are given by that table; D and trimming were obtained from the DNA. The sample table shows about 350,000 clones, and approximately 89% are seen once. In total, the top ten clones hold just under 4% of the sample.

Details on this clone: Its antigen remains undetermined. Nothing much larger sits one base from this clone, and base qualities are not available.

At one collaborating source in Seattle, patients were enrolled during active infection and were followed longitudinally through the course of disease. The collaborating institutions used their own protocols to collect whole blood in K2EDTA tubes. Collaborator samples were shipped for TCRbeta analysis as frozen whole blood, isolated PBMCs, or DNA extracted from either sample type. Counted from cysteine to phenylalanine, this CDR3 has 15 amino acids. Of all the DNA, just the CDR3 is kept, 45 bases in frame from base 1. The junction shows trimming of 2 bases on V and 6 bases on J, plus 14 bases between the germline ends. CDR1 is given as LGHDT and CDR2 as YNNKEL, both from the germline V gene (reference sequence).

This sequence originates from a woman aged 55-69 years with COVID-19, enrolled during active disease. Sequenced material: peripheral blood. The chain couples TRBV3-1 (or the pseudogene TRBV3-2) to TRBJ2-1, and perhaps TRBD2 as D gene, on 6 matching bases. The CDR3 corresponds to CASSQLWRGPNEQFF. The nucleotide sequence reads as follows: TGTGCCAGCAGCCAACTATGGCGGGGCCCCAATGAGCAGTTCTTC.